Presented here are 24 T cell receptor beta chains from one specimen sequenced in a study of blood T cells in healthy people across ages. With a J-beta primer mix and a sample-barcoded 5' primer, a second PCR ran roughly 6 to 11 cycles. TCRdb re-called the 5' RACE reads with MiXCR, one entry per CDR3 protein. The data contain some 1.7 million distinct CDR3 sequences, 28% of them singletons. Sequenced material: blood. Source of these receptors: a young woman in good health.

The table lists this clonotype with a few counts. The rearrangement uses TRBV6-1 and TRBJ2-4, with 10 positions matching TRBD2. The CDR3 is 12 amino acids. Germline CDR1 and CDR2: MNHNS and SASEGT. V shed 7 bases, J shed 10 bases, and the junction held 4 bases outside the gene matches. The CDR3 sequence: CASKTSGAIQYF. CDR3 in DNA: TGTGCCAGCAAAACTAGCGGGGCAATTCAGTACTTC.

There are many counts of this clonotype. The chain recombines TRBV6-5 with TRBJ2-7; 12 positions match TRBD2. This CDR3 comprises 16 residues. The germline CDR1 and CDR2 sequences are MNHEY and SVGAGI. V lost 0 bases, J lost 5 bases, and 5 bases stayed unmatched. The CDR3 bases are TGTGCCAGCAGTTACTCGACTAGCGGGGGATTCAACGAGCAGTACTTC. It is translated as CASSYSTSGGFNEQYF.

This clonotype turned up a few times. The genes are TRBV27 and TRBJ2-5, with 9 bases lining up with TRBD1. The J call is doubtful: the DNA matches TRBJ2-7 better. Germline V lookup: CDR1 MNHEY, CDR2 SMNVEV (reference sequence). The CDR3 consists of 14 residues. The CDR3 DNA reads as TGTGCCAGCAGTGCCGGGACAGGGTACCACGAGCAGTACTTC. It encodes CASSAGTGYHEQYF.

This clonotype has only a few counts. The chain is built from TRBV7-2 and TRBJ2-3; 13 nucleotides line up with TRBD2. J gave up 6 bases and V 5 bases, and 8 bases lay outside the gene matches. Germline V gives CDR1 SGHTA, CDR2 FQGNSA. The CDR3 is made up of 16 amino acids. The CDR3 sequence: CASSPRETSGRDTQYF. For the CDR3, the DNA is TGTGCCAGCAGCCCCAGAGAGACTAGCGGGAGGGATACGCAGTATTTT. Full variable domain (missing parts from reference TRBV7-2 and TRBJ2-3): GAGVSQSPSNKVTEKGKDVELRCDPISGHTALYWYRQSLGQGLEFLIYFQGNSAPDKSGLPSDRFSAERTGGSVSTLTIQRTQQEDSAVYLCASSPRETSGRDTQYFGPGTRLTVL.

The chain employs TRBV2 and TRBJ1-1; D not certain. V lost 1 base, J lost 6 bases, and 9 bases lay in between. The CDR3 sequence is 13 residues long. Germline CDR1 and CDR2: SNHLY and FYNNEI. The CDR3, as DNA: TGTGCCAGCAGTGAAGAGGGTAACGCTGAAGCTTTCTTT. This sequence encodes CASSEEGNAEAFF.

At least ten counts were recorded for this clonotype. V is TRBV20-1 and J is TRBJ2-1; the D gene is possibly TRBD2 (5 bases). This CDR3 is 14 amino acids long. CDR1 DFQATT and CDR2 SNEGSKA come from the germline V gene (reference sequence). V lost 1 base to trimming and J lost 3 bases, with 10 bases between them. The CDR3 nucleotides are TGCAGTGCTAGAGTCGGGCGGGTCTACAATGAGCAGTTCTTC. It translates to CSARVGRVYNEQFF.

The sample holds a few counts of this clonotype. The chain recombines TRBV12-3 or TRBV12-4 with TRBJ1-2; 7 positions agree with TRBD1. With V trimmed by 3 bases and J by 5 bases, 12 bases remained unmatched. The CDR3 has 16 residues. The CDR3 is CASSFRSLGGDYGYTF. CDR3 in DNA: TGTGCCAGCAGTTTTCGCTCCCTAGGGGGCGATTATGGCTACACCTTC.

The chain links TRBV15 to TRBJ1-4; D gene unclear. The ends were cut back, 3 bases at V and 4 bases at J, with 9 bases in the middle. CDR1 and CDR2 (germline): LNHNV, YYDKDF (reference sequence). The CDR3 length is 14 residues. The DNA for the CDR3 is TGTGCCACCAGCAGCGCACAGCATAATGAAAAACTGTTTTTT. It codes for CATSSAQHNEKLFF.

The chain joins TRBV24-1 to TRBJ1-1; D gene ambiguous. The CDR3 consists of 13 residues. V lost 5 bases and J 3 bases, leaving 9 bases between the germline ends. Germline V CDR1 and CDR2: KGHDR, SFDVKD. CDR3 coding DNA: TGTGCCACCAGTGGAGGGTTGGACACTGAAGCTTTCTTT. Its protein product is CATSGGLDTEAFF.

This clonotype has a handful of counts. The chain has TRBV12-3 or TRBV12-4 and TRBJ2-3; maybe TRBD2 (5 bases). V dropped 5 bases and J dropped 3 bases, with 18 bases sitting between them. The CDR3 extends over 16 amino acids. This CDR3 reads CASSTRRASSTDTQYF. The CDR3 DNA sequence: TGTGCCAGCAGTACTCGTCGCGCTAGCTCGACAGATACGCAGTATTTT.

The chain carries TRBV7-7 and TRBJ2-7; TRBD1 matches at 8 bases. CDR3 length: 13 residues. Trimming removed 5 bases from V and 12 bases from J; junction bases left unmatched: 12. Germline V lookup: CDR1 SSHAT, CDR2 FNYEAQ (reference sequence). The CDR3 DNA follows: TGTGCCAGCAGCCCCGACAGGGGATATAGTCGGTACTTC. This encodes CASSPDRGYSRYF. The variable domain in full, with the rest retrieved from reference TRBV7-7 and TRBJ2-7, is GAGVSQSPRYKVTKRGQDVTLRCDPISSHATLYWYQQALGQGPEFLTYFNYEAQPDKSGLPSDRFSAERPEGSISTLTIQRTEQRDSAMYRCASSPDRGYSRYFGPGTRLTVT.

This clonotype turned up a few times. One junction end disagrees with the germline gene, perhaps due to a read error. The chain carries TRBV29-1 and TRBJ1-2; possibly TRBD1 for D (5 bases). CDR3 length: 12 residues. Germline V gene lookup returns CDR1 SQVTM and CDR2 ANQGSEA. Here the CDR3 DNA reads TGCAGCGCTCTGGGGCGCAACTATGTCTACACCTTC. Translated, it gives CSALGRNYVYTF.

This clonotype was seen repeatedly, ten times or more. The chain recombines TRBV10-3 with TRBJ2-7; D is possibly TRBD1 (6 bases). V was clipped by 6 bases and J by 1 base, with 16 bases between them. Per the germline V gene, CDR1 is ENHRY and CDR2 is SYGVKD. This CDR3 has 15 amino acids. CDR3 nucleotide sequence: TGTGCCATCAGCGAACGACAGGTTAATTCCTACGAGCAGTACTTC. This sequence encodes CAISERQVNSYEQYF.

The chain joins TRBV7-9 to TRBJ2-7; TRBD1 matches at 7 bases. This CDR3 is built from 17 residues. CDR1 is SEHNR and CDR2 is FQNEAQ in the germline V gene (reference sequence). V shed 4 bases, J shed 2 bases, and the junction held 14 bases outside the gene matches. CDR3 amino acids: CASSYIPGTVITYEQYF. DNA for the CDR3: TGTGCCAGCAGCTATATACCCGGGACAGTAATTACCTACGAGCAGTACTTC.

This clonotype was seen once. The chain employs TRBV5-6 and TRBJ2-1; 8 nucleotides line up with TRBD2. Germline-derived CDR1 and CDR2 are SGHDT and YYEEEE. V shed 3 bases and J 10 bases; nucleotides not matched to a gene: 15. The CDR3 is 16 amino acids. This CDR3 is CASSYGLSGSFKEQFF. The CDR3, as DNA: TGTGCCAGCAGCTACGGGTTAAGCGGGAGTTTTAAGGAGCAGTTCTTC.

The V call is TRBV24-1, the J call TRBJ2-1; tentatively, D is TRBD2 (5 bases). Trimming cost V 3 bases and J 5 bases, with 16 bases left between them. CDR1 KGHDR and CDR2 SFDVKD come from the germline V gene. The CDR3 runs 16 residues. The CDR3 sequence: CATSDGTNGVNNEQFF. Written as DNA, the CDR3 is TGTGCCACCAGTGATGGAACTAACGGGGTCAACAATGAGCAGTTCTTC.

A word on this clonotype: Compared with germline, one end of the junction differs, possibly owing to a read error. J is TRBJ2-2 and V is TRBV29-1; no firm D call. The CDR3 totals 11 residues. Germline CDR1 is SQVTM and CDR2 is ANQGSEA. The CDR3 nucleotides are TGCAGCGTCGAAGTCTGGGAGGAGCTGTTTTTT. Translation gives CSVEVWEELFF.

This clonotype appeared many times. The rearrangement uses TRBV5-5 and TRBJ2-3; TRBD1 aligns across 10 bases. The CDR3 contains 15 residues. J gave up 0 bases and V 3 bases, and 1 base lay outside the gene matches. Germline CDR1 SGHKS, CDR2 YYEKEE (reference sequence). CDR3 nucleotides: TGTGCCAGCAGCTCGGACAGGGGGAGCACAGATACGCAGTATTTT. This sequence encodes CASSSDRGSTDTQYF.

In this sample, this clonotype turned up a few times. The V gene is TRBV7-9, the J gene TRBJ2-3; D gene ambiguous. This CDR3 has 12 residues. Germline values: CDR1 SEHNR, CDR2 FQNEAQ (reference sequence). The germline V and J ends were trimmed by 6 bases and 5 bases, with 9 bases remaining between them. CDR3: CASRLPGDTQYF. The DNA for the CDR3 is TGTGCCAGCAGGTTACCAGGAGATACGCAGTATTTT.

This clonotype has only a few counts. The chain joins TRBV4-1 to TRBJ2-3, with no clear D. V dropped 1 base and J dropped 2 bases, with 10 bases sitting between them. Per germline, CDR1 MGHRA and CDR2 YSYEKL. The CDR3 has 15 residues. CDR3 sequence reads: CASSQVYKSTDTQYF. CDR3 bases: TGCGCCAGCAGCCAAGTTTATAAATCCACAGATACGCAGTATTTT.

V and J are TRBV7-2 and TRBJ1-5, with D hard to call. The CDR3 length is 14 residues. Looked up from germline, CDR1 is SGHTA and CDR2 is FQGNSA. V shed 1 base and J shed 3 bases, with 7 bases lying between them. The CDR3 DNA sequence: TGTGCCAGCAGCTTAGATGGGTTCAATCAGCCCCAGCATTTT. Translated: CASSLDGFNQPQHF.

This clonotype showed up many times. J is TRBJ2-7 and V is TRBV5-1; the D gene is possibly TRBD1 (5 bases). The CDR3 sequence is 15 residues long. Deletions cut 2 bases from V and 3 bases from J, with 15 bases between. Germline CDR1 is SGHRS and CDR2 is YFSETQ. The CDR3, as DNA: TGCGCCAGCAGCTTTGGAGCAGGGTCTCTCTACGAGCAGTACTTC. The encoded protein is CASSFGAGSLYEQYF.

This chain joins TRBV6-2 or TRBV6-3 and TRBJ2-7; maybe TRBD2 (6 bases). From germline, CDR1 is MNHEY and CDR2 SVGEGT. V lost 6 bases and J lost 0, with 15 bases in between. The CDR3 totals 15 residues. This CDR3 reads CASSGDSRSSYEQYF. As DNA, the CDR3 is TGTGCCAGCAGCGGGGACTCCCGGAGCTCCTACGAGCAGTACTTC.

The genes are TRBV5-4 and TRBJ1-6, with D unresolved. V lost 0 bases, J lost 2 bases, and 9 bases lay in between. CDR1 is SGHNT and CDR2 is YYREEE in the germline V gene (reference sequence). The length of the CDR3 is 16 residues. CDR3 sequence reads: CASSLGPRTYNSPLHF. The CDR3 DNA reads TGTGCCAGCAGCTTGGGTCCGCGCACCTATAATTCACCCCTCCACTTT.